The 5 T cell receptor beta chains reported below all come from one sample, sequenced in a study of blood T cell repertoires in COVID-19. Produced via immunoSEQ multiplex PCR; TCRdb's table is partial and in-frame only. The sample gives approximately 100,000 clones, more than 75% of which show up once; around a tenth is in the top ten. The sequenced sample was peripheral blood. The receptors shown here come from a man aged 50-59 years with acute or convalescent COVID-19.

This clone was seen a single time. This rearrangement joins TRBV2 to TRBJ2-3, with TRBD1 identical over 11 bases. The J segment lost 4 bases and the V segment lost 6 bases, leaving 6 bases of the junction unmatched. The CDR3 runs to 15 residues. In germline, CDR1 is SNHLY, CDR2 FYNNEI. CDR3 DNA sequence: TGTGCCAGCAGAGGGACAGGGGGAAGGGCAGATACGCAGTATTTT. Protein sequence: CASRGTGGRADTQYF. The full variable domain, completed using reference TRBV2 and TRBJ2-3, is EPEVTQTPSHQVTQMGQEVILRCVPISNHLYFYWYRQILGQKVEFLVSFYNNEISEKSEIFDDQFSVERPDGSNFTLKIRSTKLEDSAMYFCASRGTGGRADTQYFGPGTRLTVL.

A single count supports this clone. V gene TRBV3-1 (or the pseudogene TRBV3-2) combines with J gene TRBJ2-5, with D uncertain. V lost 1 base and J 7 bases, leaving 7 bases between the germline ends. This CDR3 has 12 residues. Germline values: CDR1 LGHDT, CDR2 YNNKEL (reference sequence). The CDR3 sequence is CASSQADGTQYF. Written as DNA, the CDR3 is TGTGCCAGCAGCCAAGCAGATGGGACCCAGTACTTC.

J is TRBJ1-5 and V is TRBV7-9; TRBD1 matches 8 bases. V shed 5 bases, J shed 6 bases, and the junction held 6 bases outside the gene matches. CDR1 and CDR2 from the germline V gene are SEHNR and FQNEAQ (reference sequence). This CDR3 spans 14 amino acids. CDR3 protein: CASSTSGGGQPQHF. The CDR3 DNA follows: TGTGCCAGCAGCACCTCAGGGGGCGGTCAGCCCCAGCATTTT.

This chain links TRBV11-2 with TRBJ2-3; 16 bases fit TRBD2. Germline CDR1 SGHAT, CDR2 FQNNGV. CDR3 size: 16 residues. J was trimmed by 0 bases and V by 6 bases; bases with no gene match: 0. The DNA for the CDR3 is TGTGCCAGCAGGGGACTAGCGGGAGGGAGCACAGATACGCAGTATTTT. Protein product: CASRGLAGGSTDTQYF.

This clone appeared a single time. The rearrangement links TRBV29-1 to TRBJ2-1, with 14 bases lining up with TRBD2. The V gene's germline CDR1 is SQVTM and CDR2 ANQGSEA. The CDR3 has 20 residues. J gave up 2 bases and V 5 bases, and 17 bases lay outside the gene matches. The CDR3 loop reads CSVPPRVWGLAGATYNEQFF. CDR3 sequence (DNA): TGCAGCGTTCCTCCTCGGGTATGGGGACTAGCGGGAGCCACCTACAATGAGCAGTTCTTC.